This TCR beta chain was obtained from a study of cytomegalovirus exposure and HLA in healthy donors. In its sample, this clone was seen a few times. 13 Jbeta primers and 60 Vbeta primers were used for the PCR. Assay used: immunoSEQ multiplex PCR; TCRdb lists only in-frame clones, some missing. The sample shows over 200,000 clones, about four fifths of them seen only once. Trimming at V came to 0 bases and at J to 5 bases, leaving 7 bases not matched to a gene. The length of the CDR3 is 16 residues. The germline V gene encodes CDR1 SGDLS and CDR2 YYNGEE. The specimen was PBMCs. The receptor's source is a woman between 40 and 50 years old in good health and CMV-seropositive. The gene calls are TRBV9 and TRBJ2-5; the match to TRBD2 covers 10 bases. The CDR3 here is CASSVGELAGWETQYF. As DNA, the CDR3 is TGTGCCAGCAGCGTAGGTGAACTAGCGGGGTGGGAGACCCAGTACTTC.